Presented here are 5 T cell receptor beta chains from one specimen sequenced in a study of blood T cell repertoires in COVID-19. Assay used: immunoSEQ multiplex PCR; TCRdb lists only in-frame clones, some missing. The sample records approximately 210,000 clones, 80% to 90% being singletons. Input material: PBMCs or T cells enriched from blood (not recorded which). Source of these receptors: a woman younger than 30 who had recovered from COVID-19.

The CDR3 coding sequence is TGTGCCATCAGTGAGTCGAGGGGGGACAGGGGTAATTCACCCCTCCACTTT. It encodes CAISESRGDRGNSPLHF. V and J are TRBV10-3 and TRBJ1-6; the match to TRBD1 covers 10 bases. The trim removed 0 bases at V and 6 bases at J, leaving 5 bases unmatched. The germline gives CDR1 ENHRY, CDR2 SYGVKD. The CDR3 contains 17 residues.

This rearrangement joins TRBV19 to TRBJ1-2; 9 nucleotides line up with TRBD1. Germline V gene lookup returns CDR1 LNHDA and CDR2 SQIVND (reference sequence). This CDR3 spans 14 amino acids. J was trimmed by 6 bases and V by 6 bases; bases with no gene match: 8. Here the CDR3 DNA reads TGTGCCAGTAGCCCCCCTTGGGACAGGGATGGCTACACCTTC. Encoded protein: CASSPPWDRDGYTF.

This chain uses TRBV4-1 with TRBJ1-5, with unresolved D. Trimming pared 4 bases from V and 3 bases from J, leaving 16 bases between. There are 16 residues in the CDR3. Germline values: CDR1 MGHRA, CDR2 YSYEKL. CDR3: CASSPGGGSFNQPQHF. The CDR3 DNA follows: TGCGCCAGCAGCCCCGGTGGAGGGTCATTCAATCAGCCCCAGCATTTT.

The sample holds one count of this clone. The chain recombines TRBV11-2 with TRBJ2-7; 8 bases line up with TRBD1. TRBJ2-5 explains the end of the DNA better; the J call may be wrong. This CDR3 spans 16 amino acids. The germline gives CDR1 SGHAT, CDR2 FQNNGV. In nucleotides, the CDR3 is TGTGCCAGCAGCTTGGGGGGACAGGTTTACCAAGAGACCCAGTACTTC. Translation gives CASSLGGQVYQETQYF.

This sequence joins TRBV10-3 and TRBJ1-4; 8 bases agree with TRBD1. Germline V CDR1 and CDR2: ENHRY, SYGVKD. J was trimmed by 7 bases and V by 0 bases; bases with no gene match: 16. The CDR3 is made up of 19 amino acids. CDR3 coding DNA: TGTGCCATCAGTGAGTCTTTCGCGGACAGGGAGGTTTGGGGTGAAAAACTGTTTTTT. Its translation: CAISESFADREVWGEKLFF.